The rows below give T cell receptor beta chains drawn from one sample of a study of blood T cells in healthy people across ages. Via MiXCR, TCRdb re-called the 5' RACE reads, giving one row per CDR3 protein. This table holds about 1.8 million distinct CDR3 sequences, about 50% found once. Sequences were obtained from blood. The receptors were sampled from a woman aged 40 to 55 in good health. Each CDR3 is given with its conserved first and last residue. A D gene is named only where the DNA matches it firmly. Only some rows state a clone size, as once, few, many or a class for expanded clones.

>few|TRBJ2-3|TRBV5-1|NA
TGCGCCACCAGTTGGAGGGATAGCACAGATACGCAGTATTTT
CATSWRDSTDTQYF
>few|TRBJ1-2|TRBV25-1|NA
TGTGCCAGCAGTCACCACGGAGGGGATGGGGGTGGCTACACCTTC
CASSHHGGDGGGYTF
>NA|TRBJ2-5|TRBV12-3/TRBV12-4|TRBD1
TGTGCCAGCAGTGAATTCCGGGACAGGGTTGTGAGAAATGAGCAGTACTTC
CASSEFRDRVVRNEQYF
>NA|TRBJ2-5|TRBV7-9|TRBD2
TGTGCCAGCAGCCAGTCAGCTAGCGGGGGGCGTTTCAAAGAGACCCAGTACTTC
CASSQSASGGRFKETQYF
>NA|TRBJ2-5|TRBV9|TRBD2
TGTGCCAGCAGCGTAGCTAGCGGGGGGGTTACGGAGACCCAGTACTTC
CASSVASGGVTETQYF
>NA|TRBJ2-1|TRBV29-1|NA
TGCAGCGGTCGGGAGCCGGGGGAGCAGTTCTTC
CSGREPGEQFF
>NA|TRBJ2-3|TRBV5-1|NA
TGCGCCAGCAGCTCGACAGTTCCGGATACGCAGTATTTT
CASSSTVPDTQYF
>NA|TRBJ1-1|TRBV29-1|NA
TGCAGCGTGAGACCGGGAGGCACTGAAGCTTTCTTT
CSVRPGGTEAFF
>NA|TRBJ1-2|TRBV29-1|NA
TGCAGCGTTGAGCAGACGGAGAACTATGGCTACACCTTC
CSVEQTENYGYTF
>NA|TRBJ2-2|TRBV20-1|NA
TGCAGTGCGCCCGAACAGGGCTCGAACACCGGGGAGCTGTTTTTT
CSAPEQGSNTGELFF
>once|TRBJ1-2|TRBV20-1|NA
TGCAGTGCTAGATACAGGGAGCTTGGTTATGGCTACACCTTC
CSARYRELGYGYTF
>NA|TRBJ2-7|TRBV12-3/TRBV12-4|TRBD2
TGTGCCAGCAGTCGGGAGGGCCCCGGCCGTGTCTACGAGCAGTACTTC
CASSREGPGRVYEQYF
>NA|TRBJ1-2|TRBV6-5|NA
TGTGCCAGCAGCGTTAGTGGAACAGACTATGGCTACACCTTC
CASSVSGTDYGYTF
>NA|TRBJ2-7|TRBV24-1|TRBD2
TGTGCCACCAGTGATCTTACTAGCGGGGGCCATTGGGCCCAGTACTTC
CATSDLTSGGHWAQYF
>once|TRBJ1-2|TRBV12-3/TRBV12-4|NA
TGTGCCAGCAGTAAGGGGGGGGGGGACTATGGCTACACCTTC
CASSKGGGDYGYTF
>NA|TRBJ2-5|TRBV24-1|TRBD1
TGTGCCACCAGGGAGCATAGGGGGCCGGAGACCCAGTACTTC
CATREHRGPETQYF
>NA|TRBJ2-5|TRBV6-6|NA
TGTGCCAGCAGTTACATTAGCGAAGAGACCAAGTACTTC
CASSYISEETKYF
>NA|TRBJ2-5|TRBV28|NA
TGTGCCAGCAGTTTACGAGGGGGGGCGGGGACCCAGTACTTC
CASSLRGGAGTQYF
>few|TRBJ2-1|TRBV9|NA
TGTGCCAGCAGCGTAGGAGGTTATCAGGATGAGCAGTTCTTC
CASSVGGYQDEQFF
>few|TRBJ2-7|TRBV5-1|NA
TGCGCCAGCAGCTTGGTTGTGACAGAAGTTTACGAGCAGTACTTC
CASSLVVTEVYEQYF
>few|TRBJ2-7|TRBV11-3|TRBD2
TGTGCCAGCAGCTTAGCCCGGGACTACCCCGAGCAGTACTTC
CASSLARDYPEQYF
>many|TRBJ2-3|TRBV20-1|NA
TGCAGTGCTAGAGATGGGACTGGCGGATCCGATACGCAGTATTTT
CSARDGTGGSDTQYF
>NA|TRBJ2-5|TRBV27|NA
TGTGCCAGCAGTTTCCTGAGTGACAGACAAGAGACCCAGTACTTC
CASSFLSDRQETQYF
>NA|TRBJ2-3|TRBV10-3|TRBD2
TGTGCCATCAGTGAGGGACTAGCGGGGGGCACAGATACGCAGTATTTT
CAISEGLAGGTDTQYF
>NA|TRBJ2-1|TRBV6-2/TRBV6-3|TRBD1
TGTGCCAGCAGTGGATTGACAGGGGCCCAATCCTACAATGAGCAGTTCTTC
CASSGLTGAQSYNEQFF
>NA|TRBJ1-6|TRBV6-5|NA
TGTGCCAGCGCGGGGGTGCAGGGTCTAGGTTCACCCCTCCACTTT
CASAGVQGLGSPLHF
>once|TRBJ2-3|TRBV7-2|NA
TGTTCCAGCAGCTTAGAGAGCATGGCGCAGTATTTT
CSSSLESMAQYF
>NA|TRBJ1-4|TRBV5-1|NA
TGCGCCAGCAGCCCAGCTTTTGGTGGACTGTTTTTT
CASSPAFGGLFF
>few|TRBJ2-1|TRBV10-2|TRBD2
TGCGCCACACGTGCCGGGACTAGCGGGGGGTGGGGCGAGCAGTTCTTC
CATRAGTSGGWGEQFF
>NA|TRBJ2-3|TRBV6-2/TRBV6-3|TRBD2
TGTGCCAGCAGTTATTTTCGGACTAGCGGGGGGGCAGATACGCAGTATTTT
CASSYFRTSGGADTQYF
>NA|TRBJ2-5|TRBV12-3/TRBV12-4|NA
TGTGCCAGCAGTTTATCTGATATACAAGAGACCCAGTACTTC
CASSLSDIQETQYF
>NA|TRBJ2-5|TRBV20-1|TRBD2
TGCAGTGCTAGAGATCGGGCTAGCGGACAAGAGACCCAGTACTTC
CSARDRASGQETQYF
>NA|TRBJ2-1|TRBV11-2|TRBD2
TGTGCCAGCAGTCATCCCCCGCTAAGGACTAGCGGGGGGAATAAAGAGACCCAGTTCTTC
CASSHPPLRTSGGNKETQFF
>NA|TRBJ2-5|TRBV5-1|TRBD2
TGCGCCAGCAGTCTTACGACTAGCGGACAAGAGACCCAGTACTTC
CASSLTTSGQETQYF
>few|TRBJ2-6|TRBV18|NA
TGTGCCAGCTCATCAGCCGGGACTGGGGCCAACGTCCTGACTTTC
CASSSAGTGANVLTF
>NA|TRBJ2-3|TRBV6-6|NA
TGTGCCCTTAGCGGAGCTAGCACAGATACGCAGTATTTT
CALSGASTDTQYF
>NA|TRBJ2-7|TRBV7-9|NA
TGTGCCAGCAGCTACACCGCTTTGGAGCAGTACTTC
CASSYTALEQYF
>once|TRBJ2-7|TRBV6-1|NA
TGTGCCAGCAGTGAACCTTCGGTTATCCCACCTTTCTACGAGCAGTACTTC
CASSEPSVIPPFYEQYF
>few|TRBJ2-7|TRBV5-1|NA
TGCGCCAGCAGCTTAGCCTATTCGGACTTCTACGAGCAGTACTTC
CASSLAYSDFYEQYF
>once|TRBJ2-3|TRBV6-4|NA
TGTGCCAGCAGTGACGACTACTCCACAGATACGCAGTATTTT
CASSDDYSTDTQYF
>NA|TRBJ2-7|TRBV4-3|NA
TGCGCCAGCAGCCAAGGGGCAGGGGAGTACGAGCAGTACTTC
CASSQGAGEYEQYF
>few|TRBJ2-7|TRBV27|TRBD2
TGTGCCAGCAGTTTATCGTCCCTAGCGGGGAGCTACGAGCAGTACTTC
CASSLSSLAGSYEQYF
>few|TRBJ1-2|TRBV7-2|TRBD1
TGTGCCAGCAGCTTCGACGGGACAGGGCGGCGCTATGGCTACACCTTC
CASSFDGTGRRYGYTF
>few|TRBJ2-5|TRBV4-3|TRBD1
TGCGCCAGCAGCCAAACGACAGGGGCCCAAGAGGCCCAGTACTTC
CASSQTTGAQEAQYF
>NA|TRBJ2-4|TRBV9|NA
TGTGCCAGCAGCGGAGGGACTCCCGCGGACATTCAGTACTTC
CASSGGTPADIQYF
>few|TRBJ2-4|TRBV29-1|NA
TGCAGCGTCAGGGTGCTTGCCAAAAACATTCAGTACTTC
CSVRVLAKNIQYF
>NA|TRBJ1-6|TRBV7-8|NA
TGTGCCAGCAGCCAAGGGGGACACGGATCCTATAATTCACCCCTCCACTTT
CASSQGGHGSYNSPLHF
>NA|TRBJ2-2|TRBV6-5|NA
TGTGCCAGCAGTTACGGGGGGAACCCCGGGGAGCTGTTTTTT
CASSYGGNPGELFF
>NA|TRBJ2-1|TRBV24-1|NA
TGTGCCACCAGTGATTTGGGGGTGGAGTTCTTC
CATSDLGVEFF
>NA|TRBJ2-2|TRBV27|NA
TGTGCCAGCACCCCCGTCAGGCCTAGGAACACCGGGGAGCTGTTTTTT
CASTPVRPRNTGELFF
>NA|TRBJ2-6|TRBV20-1|NA
TGCAGTGCTAGAGAAAGGGCCTCTGGGGCCAACGTCCTGACTTTC
CSARERASGANVLTF